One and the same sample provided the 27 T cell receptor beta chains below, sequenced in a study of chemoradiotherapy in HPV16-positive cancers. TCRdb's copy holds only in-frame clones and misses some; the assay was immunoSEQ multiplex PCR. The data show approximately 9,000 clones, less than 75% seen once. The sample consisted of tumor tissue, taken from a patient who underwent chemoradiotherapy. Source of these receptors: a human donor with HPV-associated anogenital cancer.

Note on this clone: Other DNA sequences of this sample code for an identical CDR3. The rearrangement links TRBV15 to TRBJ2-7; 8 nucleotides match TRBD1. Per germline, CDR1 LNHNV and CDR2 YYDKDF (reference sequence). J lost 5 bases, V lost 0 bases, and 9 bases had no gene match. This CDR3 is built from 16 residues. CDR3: CATSRDLTGAVDEQYF. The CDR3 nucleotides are TGTGCCACCAGCAGAGATCTGACAGGGGCGGTCGACGAGCAGTACTTC.

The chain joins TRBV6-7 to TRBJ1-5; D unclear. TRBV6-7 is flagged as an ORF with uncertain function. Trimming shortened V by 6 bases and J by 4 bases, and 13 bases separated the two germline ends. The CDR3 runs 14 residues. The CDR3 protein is CASRIGGENQPQHF. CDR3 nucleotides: TGTGCCAGCAGGATTGGCGGGGAGAATCAGCCCCAGCATTTT.

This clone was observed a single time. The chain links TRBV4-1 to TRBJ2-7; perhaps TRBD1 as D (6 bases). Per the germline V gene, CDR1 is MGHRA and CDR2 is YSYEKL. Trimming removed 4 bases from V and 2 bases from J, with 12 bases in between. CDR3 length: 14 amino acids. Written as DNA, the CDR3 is TGCGCCAGCAGCCGAGGACAGAGAGCCTACGAGCAGTACTTC. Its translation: CASSRGQRAYEQYF.

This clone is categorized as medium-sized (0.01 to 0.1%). The CDR3 sequence: CASSQERKGNYEQYF. For the CDR3, the DNA is TGCGCCAGCAGCCAAGAGAGAAAGGGAAACTACGAGCAGTACTTC. The rearrangement uses TRBV4-1 and TRBJ2-7, with D unresolved. The length of the CDR3 is 15 residues. CDR1 MGHRA and CDR2 YSYEKL come from the germline V gene. Deletions cut 0 bases from V and 3 bases from J, with 12 bases between.

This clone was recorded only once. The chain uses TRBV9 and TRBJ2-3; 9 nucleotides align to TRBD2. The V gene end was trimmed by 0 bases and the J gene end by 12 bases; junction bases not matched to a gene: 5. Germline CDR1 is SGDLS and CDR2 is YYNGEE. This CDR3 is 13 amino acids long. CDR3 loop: CASSVDGRGGQYF. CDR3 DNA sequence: TGTGCCAGCAGCGTAGACGGGCGGGGGGGCCAGTATTTT.

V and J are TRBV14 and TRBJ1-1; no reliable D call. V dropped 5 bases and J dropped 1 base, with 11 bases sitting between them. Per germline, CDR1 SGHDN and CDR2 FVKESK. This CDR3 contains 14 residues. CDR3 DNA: TGTGCCAGCAGCTCTTTCTCCGGGAACACTGAAGCTTTCTTT. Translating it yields CASSSFSGNTEAFF.

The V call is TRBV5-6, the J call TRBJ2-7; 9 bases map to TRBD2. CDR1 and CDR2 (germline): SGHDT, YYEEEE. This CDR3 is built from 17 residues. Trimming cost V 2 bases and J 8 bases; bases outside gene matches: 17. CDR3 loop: CASSLGVLREGRTKQYF. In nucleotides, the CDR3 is TGTGCCAGCAGCTTAGGTGTCTTGCGGGAGGGTCGTACGAAGCAGTACTTC. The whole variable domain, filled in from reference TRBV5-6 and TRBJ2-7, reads DAGVTQSPTHLIKTRGQQVTLRCSPKSGHDTVSWYQQALGQGPQFIFQYYEEEERQRGNFPDRFSGHQFPNYSSELNVNALLLGDSALYLCASSLGVLREGRTKQYFGPGTRLTVT.

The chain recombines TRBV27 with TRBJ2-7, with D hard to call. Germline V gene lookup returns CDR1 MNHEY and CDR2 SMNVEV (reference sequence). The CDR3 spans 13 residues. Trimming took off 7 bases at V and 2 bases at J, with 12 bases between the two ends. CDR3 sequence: CASIVTVTYEQYF. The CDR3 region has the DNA TGTGCCAGCATCGTTACAGTTACCTACGAGCAGTACTTC.

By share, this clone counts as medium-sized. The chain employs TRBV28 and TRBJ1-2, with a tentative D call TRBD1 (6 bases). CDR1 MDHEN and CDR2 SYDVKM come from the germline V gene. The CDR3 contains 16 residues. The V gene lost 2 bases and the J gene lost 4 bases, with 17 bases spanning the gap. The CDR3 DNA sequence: TGTGCCAGCAGTTTAGGCAGGGGCCTACTCGCCTATGGCTACACCTTC. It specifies CASSLGRGLLAYGYTF.

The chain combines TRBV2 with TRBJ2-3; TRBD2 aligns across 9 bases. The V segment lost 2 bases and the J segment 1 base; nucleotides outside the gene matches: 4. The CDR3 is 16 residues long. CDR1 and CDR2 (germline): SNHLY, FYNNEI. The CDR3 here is CASSEWASGGTDTQYF. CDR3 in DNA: TGTGCCAGCAGTGAATGGGCTAGCGGGGGCACAGATACGCAGTATTTT.

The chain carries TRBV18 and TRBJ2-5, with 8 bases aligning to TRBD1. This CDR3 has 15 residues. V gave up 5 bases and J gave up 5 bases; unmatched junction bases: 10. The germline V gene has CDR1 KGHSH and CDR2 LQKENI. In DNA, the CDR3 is TGTGCCAGCTCAAGATCAGGGGGCTCCTACGAGACCCAGTACTTC. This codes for CASSRSGGSYETQYF.

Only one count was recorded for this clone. CDR3 residues: CASSPDRGTNQPQHF. CDR3 coding DNA: TGTGCCAGCAGTCCGGACAGGGGCACTAATCAGCCCCAGCATTTT. The genes are TRBV6-6 and TRBJ1-5, with 9 bases identical to TRBD1. The trim removed 5 bases at V and 4 bases at J, leaving 6 bases unmatched. Germline loops: CDR1 MNHNY, CDR2 SVGAGI (reference sequence). The CDR3 has 15 residues.

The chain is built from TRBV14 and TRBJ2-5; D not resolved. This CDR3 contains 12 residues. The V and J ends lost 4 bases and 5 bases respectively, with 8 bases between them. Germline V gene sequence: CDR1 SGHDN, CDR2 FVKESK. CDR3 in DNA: TGTGCCAGCAGCCTCCTGGGGGAGACCCAGTACTTC. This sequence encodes CASSLLGETQYF.

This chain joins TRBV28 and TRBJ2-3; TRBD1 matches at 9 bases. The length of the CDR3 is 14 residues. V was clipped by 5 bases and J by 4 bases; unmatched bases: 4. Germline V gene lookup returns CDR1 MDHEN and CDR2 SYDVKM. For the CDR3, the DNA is TGTGCCAGCAGTACACAGGGGGCTGCAGATACGCAGTATTTT. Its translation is CASSTQGAADTQYF. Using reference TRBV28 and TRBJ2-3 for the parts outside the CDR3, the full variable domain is DVKVTQSSRYLVKRTGEKVFLECVQDMDHENMFWYRQDPGLGLRLIYFSYDVKMKEKGDIPEGYSVSREKKERFSLILESASTNQTSMYLCASSTQGAADTQYFGPGTRLTVL.

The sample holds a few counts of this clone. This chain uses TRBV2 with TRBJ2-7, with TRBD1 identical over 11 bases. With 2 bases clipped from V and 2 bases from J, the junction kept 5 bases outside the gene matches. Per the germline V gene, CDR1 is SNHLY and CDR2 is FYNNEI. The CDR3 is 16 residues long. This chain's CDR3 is CASSEPGQGVTYEQYF. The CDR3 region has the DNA TGTGCCAGCAGTGAACCGGGACAGGGGGTGACCTACGAGCAGTACTTC.

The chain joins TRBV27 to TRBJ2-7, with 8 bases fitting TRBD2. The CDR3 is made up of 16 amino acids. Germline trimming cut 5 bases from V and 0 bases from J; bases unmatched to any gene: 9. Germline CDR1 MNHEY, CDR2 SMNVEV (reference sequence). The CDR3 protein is CASSLTLAGLSYEQYF. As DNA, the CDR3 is TGTGCCAGCAGTCTGACTTTAGCGGGACTCTCCTACGAGCAGTACTTC.

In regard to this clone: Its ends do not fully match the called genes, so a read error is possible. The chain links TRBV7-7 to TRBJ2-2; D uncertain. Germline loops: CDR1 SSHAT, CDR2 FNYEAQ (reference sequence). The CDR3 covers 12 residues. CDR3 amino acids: CASSPASGELFF. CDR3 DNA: TGTGCTAGCAGCCCCGCCTCCGGGGAGCTGTTTTTT.

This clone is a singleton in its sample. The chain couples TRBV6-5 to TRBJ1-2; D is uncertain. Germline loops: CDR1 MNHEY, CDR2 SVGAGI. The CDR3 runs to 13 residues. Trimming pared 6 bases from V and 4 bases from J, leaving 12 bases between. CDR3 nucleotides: TGTGCCAGCAGGACGACCAAATCCTATGGCTACACCTTC. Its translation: CASRTTKSYGYTF.

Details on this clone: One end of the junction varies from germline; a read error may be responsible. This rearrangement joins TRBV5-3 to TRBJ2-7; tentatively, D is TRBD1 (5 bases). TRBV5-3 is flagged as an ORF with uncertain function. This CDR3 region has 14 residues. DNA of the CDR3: TGTGCCAGCAGCTTTTTGACAGTGCCGTACGAGCAGTACTTC. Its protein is CASSFLTVPYEQYF.

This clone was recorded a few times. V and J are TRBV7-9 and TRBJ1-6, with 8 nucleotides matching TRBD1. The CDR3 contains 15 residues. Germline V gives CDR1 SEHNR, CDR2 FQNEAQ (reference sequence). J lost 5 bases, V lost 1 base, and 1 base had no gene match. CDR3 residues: CASSLGQGNNSPLHF. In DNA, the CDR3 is TGTGCCAGCAGCTTAGGACAGGGGAATAATTCACCCCTCCACTTT.

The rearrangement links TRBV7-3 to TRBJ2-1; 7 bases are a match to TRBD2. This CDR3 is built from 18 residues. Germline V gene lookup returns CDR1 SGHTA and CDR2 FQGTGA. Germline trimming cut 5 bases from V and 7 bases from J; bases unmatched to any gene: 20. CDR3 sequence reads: CASSPGGTADYMGNEQFF. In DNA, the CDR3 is TGTGCCAGCAGCCCCGGGGGGACCGCGGACTACATGGGGAATGAGCAGTTCTTC. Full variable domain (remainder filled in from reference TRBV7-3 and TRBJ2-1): GAGVSQTPSNKVTEKGKYVELRCDPISGHTALYWYRQSLGQGPEFLIYFQGTGAADDSGLPNDRFFAVRPEGSVSTLKIQRTERGDSAVYLCASSPGGTADYMGNEQFFGPGTRLTVL.

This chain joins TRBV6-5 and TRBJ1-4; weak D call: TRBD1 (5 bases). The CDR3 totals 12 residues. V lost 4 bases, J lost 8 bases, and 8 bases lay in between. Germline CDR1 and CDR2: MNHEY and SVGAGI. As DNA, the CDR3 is TGTGCCAGCAGTTCTCCAGGGGAAAAACTGTTTTTT. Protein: CASSSPGEKLFF.

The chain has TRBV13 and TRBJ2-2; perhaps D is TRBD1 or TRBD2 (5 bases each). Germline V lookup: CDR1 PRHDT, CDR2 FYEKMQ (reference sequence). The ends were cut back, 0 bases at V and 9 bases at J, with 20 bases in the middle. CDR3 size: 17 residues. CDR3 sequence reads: CASSLGQMGVSRRELFF. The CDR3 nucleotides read TGTGCCAGCAGCTTAGGACAAATGGGGGTTTCCAGAAGGGAGCTGTTTTTT.

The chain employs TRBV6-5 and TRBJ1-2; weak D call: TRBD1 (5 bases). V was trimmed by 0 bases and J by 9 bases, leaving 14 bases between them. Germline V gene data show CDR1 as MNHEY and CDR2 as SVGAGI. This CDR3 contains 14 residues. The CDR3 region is CASSYSQAGRSYTF. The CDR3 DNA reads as TGTGCCAGCAGTTACTCGCAGGCAGGGCGGAGCTACACCTTC.

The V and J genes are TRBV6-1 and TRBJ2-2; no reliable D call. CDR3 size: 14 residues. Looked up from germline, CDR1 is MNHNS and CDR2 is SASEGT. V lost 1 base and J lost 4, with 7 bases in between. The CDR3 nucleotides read TGTGCCAGCAGTGAAGTGGCCCCCACCGGGGAGCTGTTTTTT. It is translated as CASSEVAPTGELFF.

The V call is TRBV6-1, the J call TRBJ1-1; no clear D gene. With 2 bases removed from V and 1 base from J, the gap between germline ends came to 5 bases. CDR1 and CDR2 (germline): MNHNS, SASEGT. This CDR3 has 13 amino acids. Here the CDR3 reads CASSEKENTEAFF. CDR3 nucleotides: TGTGCCAGCAGTGAAAAGGAGAACACTGAAGCTTTCTTT.

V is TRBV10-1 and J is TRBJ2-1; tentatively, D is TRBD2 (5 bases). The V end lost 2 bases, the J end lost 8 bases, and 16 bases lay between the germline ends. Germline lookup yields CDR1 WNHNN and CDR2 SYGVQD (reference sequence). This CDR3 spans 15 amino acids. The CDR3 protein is CASSEMRAPQDEQFF. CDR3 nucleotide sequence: TGCGCCAGCAGTGAGATGAGGGCCCCCCAAGATGAGCAGTTCTTC.